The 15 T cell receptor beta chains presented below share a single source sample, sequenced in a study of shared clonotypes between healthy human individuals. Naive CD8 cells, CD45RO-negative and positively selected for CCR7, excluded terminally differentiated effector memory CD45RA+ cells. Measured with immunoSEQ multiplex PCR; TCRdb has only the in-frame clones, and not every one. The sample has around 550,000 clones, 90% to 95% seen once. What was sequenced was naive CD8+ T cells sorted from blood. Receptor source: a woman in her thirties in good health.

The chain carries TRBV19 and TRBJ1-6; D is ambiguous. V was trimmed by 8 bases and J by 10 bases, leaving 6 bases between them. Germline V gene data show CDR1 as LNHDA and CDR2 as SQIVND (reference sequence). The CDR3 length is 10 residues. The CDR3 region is CASGGSPLHF. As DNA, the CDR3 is TGTGCCAGTGGAGGATCACCCCTCCACTTT.

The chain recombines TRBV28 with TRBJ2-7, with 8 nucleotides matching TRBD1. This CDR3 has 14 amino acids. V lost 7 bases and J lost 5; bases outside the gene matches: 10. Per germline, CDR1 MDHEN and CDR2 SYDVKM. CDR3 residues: CASTETGVINEQYF. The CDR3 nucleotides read TGTGCCAGCACTGAGACAGGGGTTATCAACGAGCAGTACTTC.

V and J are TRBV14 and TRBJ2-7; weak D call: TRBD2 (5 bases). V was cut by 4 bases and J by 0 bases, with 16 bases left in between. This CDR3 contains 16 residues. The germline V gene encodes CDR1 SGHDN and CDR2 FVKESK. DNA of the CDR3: TGTGCCAGCAGCCGGGGTTTCGGGGTCAGCTCCTACGAGCAGTACTTC. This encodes CASSRGFGVSSYEQYF. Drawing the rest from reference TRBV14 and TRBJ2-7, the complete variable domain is EAGVTQFPSHSVIEKGQTVTLRCDPISGHDNLYWYRRVMGKEIKFLLHFVKESKQDESGMPNNRFLAERTGGTYSTLKVQPAELEDSGVYFCASSRGFGVSSYEQYFGPGTRLTVT.

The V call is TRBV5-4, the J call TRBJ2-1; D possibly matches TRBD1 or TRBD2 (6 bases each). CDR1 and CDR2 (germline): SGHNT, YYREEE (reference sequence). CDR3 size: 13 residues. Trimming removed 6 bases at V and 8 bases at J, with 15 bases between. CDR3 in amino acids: CASNWGRDDEQFF. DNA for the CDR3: TGTGCCAGCAACTGGGGGCGGGACGATGAGCAGTTCTTC.

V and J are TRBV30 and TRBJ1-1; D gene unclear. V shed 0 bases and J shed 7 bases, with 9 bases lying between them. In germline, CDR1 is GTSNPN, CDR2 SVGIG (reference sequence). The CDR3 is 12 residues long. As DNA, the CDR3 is TGTGCCTGGAGTGTAATGGGGTATGAAGCTTTCTTT. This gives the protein CAWSVMGYEAFF.

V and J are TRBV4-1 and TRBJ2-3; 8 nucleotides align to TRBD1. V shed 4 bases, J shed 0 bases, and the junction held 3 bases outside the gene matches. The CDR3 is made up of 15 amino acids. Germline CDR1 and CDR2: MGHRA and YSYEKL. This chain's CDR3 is CASSLRQGSTDTQYF. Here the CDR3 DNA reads TGCGCCAGCAGCCTCCGACAGGGGAGCACAGATACGCAGTATTTT.

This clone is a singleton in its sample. The CDR3 here is CASSPTSGPTNTGELFF. For the CDR3, the DNA is TGTGCCAGCAGCCCGACGTCGGGACCAACGAACACCGGGGAGCTGTTTTTT. The chain uses TRBV4-2 and TRBJ2-2; the D gene could be TRBD1 or TRBD2 (5 bases each). The CDR3 spans 17 residues. Trimming cost V 4 bases and J 0 bases, with 15 bases left between them. Germline V lookup: CDR1 LGHNA, CDR2 YNFKEQ.

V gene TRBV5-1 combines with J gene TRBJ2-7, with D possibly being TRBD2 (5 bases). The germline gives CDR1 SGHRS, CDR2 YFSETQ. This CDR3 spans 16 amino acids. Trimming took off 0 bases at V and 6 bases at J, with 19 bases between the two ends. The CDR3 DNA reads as TGCGCCAGCAGCTTGGGGAGGCGGCCCGAATTTGGCGAGCAGTACTTC. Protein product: CASSLGRRPEFGEQYF.

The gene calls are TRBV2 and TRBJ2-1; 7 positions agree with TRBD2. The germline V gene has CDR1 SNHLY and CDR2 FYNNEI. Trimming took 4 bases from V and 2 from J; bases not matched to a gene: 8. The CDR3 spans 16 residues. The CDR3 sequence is CASSALELAPYNEQFF. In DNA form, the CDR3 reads TGTGCCAGCAGTGCTCTAGAACTAGCGCCCTACAATGAGCAGTTCTTC. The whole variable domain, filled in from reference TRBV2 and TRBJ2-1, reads EPEVTQTPSHQVTQMGQEVILRCVPISNHLYFYWYRQILGQKVEFLVSFYNNEISEKSEIFDDQFSVERPDGSNFTLKIRSTKLEDSAMYFCASSALELAPYNEQFFGPGTRLTVL.

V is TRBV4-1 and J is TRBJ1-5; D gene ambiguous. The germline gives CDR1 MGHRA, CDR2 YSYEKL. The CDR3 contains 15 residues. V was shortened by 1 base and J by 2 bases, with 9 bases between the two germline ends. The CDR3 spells CASSQVPWGNQPQHF. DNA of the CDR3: TGCGCCAGCAGCCAAGTGCCCTGGGGCAATCAGCCCCAGCATTTT.

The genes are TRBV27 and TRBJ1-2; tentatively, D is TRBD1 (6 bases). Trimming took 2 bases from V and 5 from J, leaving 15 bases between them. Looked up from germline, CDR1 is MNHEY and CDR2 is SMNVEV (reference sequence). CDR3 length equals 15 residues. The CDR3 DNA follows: TGTGCCAGCAGTTTAACCCCACAGGGTAGATATGGCTACACCTTC. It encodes CASSLTPQGRYGYTF.

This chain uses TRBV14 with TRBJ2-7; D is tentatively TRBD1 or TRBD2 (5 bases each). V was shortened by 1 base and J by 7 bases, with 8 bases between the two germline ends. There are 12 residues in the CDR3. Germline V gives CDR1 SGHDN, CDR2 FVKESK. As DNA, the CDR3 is TGTGCCAGCAGCCAAGTGTGGGGGGAGCAGTACTTC. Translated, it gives CASSQVWGEQYF.

Written as DNA, the CDR3 is TGCAGCGCTGGGCCGGGACAGGGAAGAATCGGTGGCTACACCTTC. Translated, it gives CSAGPGQGRIGGYTF. The chain joins TRBV29-1 to TRBJ1-2; 9 bases fit TRBD1. The junction had 16 bases not matched to a gene; V was cut back by 7 bases and J by 7 bases. CDR3 length equals 15 residues. Germline CDR1 is SQVTM and CDR2 is ANQGSEA.

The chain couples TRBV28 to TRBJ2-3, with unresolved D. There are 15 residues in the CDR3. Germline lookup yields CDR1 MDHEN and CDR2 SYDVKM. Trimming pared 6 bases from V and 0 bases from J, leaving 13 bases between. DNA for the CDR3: TGTGCCAGCAGCGCCGCCGTGACTAGCACAGATACGCAGTATTTT. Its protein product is CASSAAVTSTDTQYF.

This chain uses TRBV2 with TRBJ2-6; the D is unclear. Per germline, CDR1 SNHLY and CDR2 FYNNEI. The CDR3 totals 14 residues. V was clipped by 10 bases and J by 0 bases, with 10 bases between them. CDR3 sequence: CAIISISGANVLTF. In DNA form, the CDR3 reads TGTGCCATCATTAGTATCTCTGGGGCCAACGTCCTGACTTTC.